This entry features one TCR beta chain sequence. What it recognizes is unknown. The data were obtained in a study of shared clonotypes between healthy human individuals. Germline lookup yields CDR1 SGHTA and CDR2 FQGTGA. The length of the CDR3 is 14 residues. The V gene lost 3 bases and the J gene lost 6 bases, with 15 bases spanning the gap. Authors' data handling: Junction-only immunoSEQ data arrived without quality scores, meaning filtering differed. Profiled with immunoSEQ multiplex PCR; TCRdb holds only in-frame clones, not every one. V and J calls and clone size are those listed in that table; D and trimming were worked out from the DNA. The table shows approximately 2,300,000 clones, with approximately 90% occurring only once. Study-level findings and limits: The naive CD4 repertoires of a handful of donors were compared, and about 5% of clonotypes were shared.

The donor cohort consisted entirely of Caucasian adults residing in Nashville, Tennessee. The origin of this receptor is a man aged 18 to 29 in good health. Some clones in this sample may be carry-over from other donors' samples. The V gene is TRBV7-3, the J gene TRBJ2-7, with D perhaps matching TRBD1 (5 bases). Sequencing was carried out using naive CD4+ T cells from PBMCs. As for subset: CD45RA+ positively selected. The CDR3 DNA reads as TGTGCCAGCAGCTTGTTAGGACATGTGGGCGAGCAGTACTTC. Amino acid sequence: CASSLLGHVGEQYF. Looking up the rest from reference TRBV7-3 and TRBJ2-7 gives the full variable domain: GAGVSQTPSNKVTEKGKYVELRCDPISGHTALYWYRQSLGQGPEFLIYFQGTGAADDSGLPNDRFFAVRPEGSVSTLKIQRTERGDSAVYLCASSLLGHVGEQYFGPGTRLTVT.